These 30 T cell receptor beta chains were all obtained from the same sample, sequenced in a study of CD8 T cells in ankylosing spondylitis. Their antigens are not known. Study-wide findings and caveats: About 8 highly homologous variants made up a TCR beta motif, and this motif appeared characteristic of ankylosing spondylitis blood.

TCRdb independently ran MiXCR on the 5' RACE reads; one entry per CDR3 protein. The sample has 800,000 to 900,000 distinct CDR3 sequences, 10% to 15% seen once. The sample was blood, either unsorted or a sorted T cell fraction (not recorded which). Every receptor here comes from a male donor with ankylosing spondylitis.

This clonotype was picked up a small number of times. This sequence joins TRBV15 and TRBJ2-3; D remains ambiguous. The CDR3 is 14 residues long. Germline CDR1 LNHNV, CDR2 YYDKDF (reference sequence). V lost 1 base to trimming and J lost 3 bases, with 8 bases between them. The CDR3: CATSRVWQTDTQYF. The CDR3 DNA is TGTGCCACCAGCAGAGTTTGGCAGACAGATACGCAGTATTTT.

This clonotype was seen only a few times. The chain combines TRBV20-1 with TRBJ2-3; TRBD2 matches 11 bases. The V and J ends lost 3 bases and 6 bases, in that order; junction bases with no gene match: 5. The CDR3 is made up of 14 amino acids. CDR1 and CDR2 from the germline V gene are DFQATT and SNEGSKA (reference sequence). This CDR3 is CSASMTSGADTQYF. CDR3 sequence (DNA): TGCAGTGCTAGTATGACTAGCGGGGCTGATACGCAGTATTTT.

This clonotype occurred many times. The chain uses TRBV5-1 and TRBJ2-4; TRBD1 matches 8 bases. This CDR3 has 14 residues. J was trimmed by 8 bases and V by 3 bases; bases with no gene match: 7. CDR1 SGHRS and CDR2 YFSETQ come from the germline V gene. CDR3 protein: CASSSQGGQDIQYF. The CDR3 coding sequence is TGCGCCAGCAGCTCACAGGGGGGCCAGGACATTCAGTACTTC.

This clonotype was detected many times. The rearrangement links TRBV12-3 or TRBV12-4 to TRBJ2-7; 7 bases are shared with TRBD1. There are 14 residues in the CDR3. V lost 8 bases and J lost 3; bases outside the gene matches: 10. CDR3 nucleotide sequence: TGTGCCAGCTCCCCTTACCGGGACAGCTACGAGCAGTACTTC. It encodes CASSPYRDSYEQYF.

This clonotype was found a few times. The rearrangement joins TRBV6-1 to TRBJ1-1, with D tentatively TRBD1 (5 bases). Germline V gene sequence: CDR1 MNHNS, CDR2 SASEGT. V was clipped by 6 bases and J by 10 bases, with 15 bases between them. This CDR3 spans 12 amino acids. This chain's CDR3 is CASRQQALRAFF. The CDR3 nucleotides are TGTGCCAGCAGGCAACAGGCCCTGAGAGCTTTCTTT.

This chain joins TRBV20-1 and TRBJ1-5, with TRBD1 identical over 8 bases. CDR1 is DFQATT, CDR2 SNEGSKA, per germline (reference sequence). Unmatched junction bases numbered 16, after V lost 7 bases and J lost 11 bases. There are 14 residues in the CDR3. The CDR3 spells CSVWGQAPGLAQHF. The CDR3 nucleotides read TGCAGTGTCTGGGGACAGGCTCCGGGCTTGGCCCAGCATTTT.

The table lists this clonotype with a few counts. This chain joins TRBV27 and TRBJ2-1; TRBD2 agrees at 10 bases. V was pared by 8 bases and J by 1 base, with 8 bases of the junction left unmatched. Germline V gene sequence: CDR1 MNHEY, CDR2 SMNVEV (reference sequence). The CDR3 contains 16 residues. The CDR3 sequence: CASGSSGSLSYNEQFF. The CDR3 coding sequence is TGTGCCAGCGGCTCTAGCGGGAGCCTATCCTACAATGAGCAGTTCTTC.

This clonotype occurred a few times. The genes are TRBV10-3 and TRBJ1-2; 7 bases are shared with TRBD1. The trim removed 3 bases at V and 4 bases at J, leaving 8 bases unmatched. The CDR3 covers 15 residues. Germline-derived CDR1 and CDR2 are ENHRY and SYGVKD. CDR3 bases: TGTGCCATCAGTGATATGGCGGGACAGAGCTATGGCTACACCTTC. Its protein product is CAISDMAGQSYGYTF.

This clonotype was observed a few times. The rearrangement uses TRBV15 and TRBJ1-5; D uncertain. CDR3 length: 15 amino acids. V lost 5 bases to trimming and J lost 6 bases, with 17 bases between them. Germline-derived CDR1 and CDR2 are LNHNV and YYDKDF (reference sequence). CDR3 amino acids: CATSGPGRVIQPQHF. CDR3 coding DNA: TGTGCCACCAGCGGGCCGGGGAGGGTAATTCAGCCCCAGCATTTT.

In its sample, this clonotype was seen once. The chain combines TRBV5-1 with TRBJ2-1, with D maybe TRBD1 (5 bases). The CDR3 has 14 amino acids. The germline gives CDR1 SGHRS, CDR2 YFSETQ. V dropped 0 bases and J dropped 5 bases, with 9 bases sitting between them. CDR3 coding DNA: TGCGCCAGCAGCTTGGCAAGGGGAAACAATGAGCAGTTCTTC. Residues: CASSLARGNNEQFF.

The chain employs TRBV18 and TRBJ2-6; D possibly uses TRBD1 or TRBD2 (5 bases each). V lost 3 bases and J 0 bases, leaving 12 bases between the germline ends. The CDR3 covers 17 residues. Germline CDR1 KGHSH, CDR2 LQKENI. CDR3 sequence: CASSPGPIRSGANVLTF. CDR3 sequence (DNA): TGTGCCAGCTCACCGGGACCCATTCGCTCTGGGGCCAACGTCCTGACTTTC.

This clonotype has ten or more counts. This rearrangement joins TRBV29-1 to TRBJ2-1, with D perhaps being TRBD1 or TRBD2 (5 bases each). The length of the CDR3 is 12 residues. V lost 7 bases and J 5 bases, leaving 12 bases between the germline ends. CDR1 is SQVTM, CDR2 ANQGSEA, per germline. DNA for the CDR3: TGCAGCGGCGAGGGGCTCAACAATGAGCAGTTCTTC. It specifies CSGEGLNNEQFF.

Details on this clonotype: The germline gene is not matched at one end of the junction; a read error may be the cause. The rearrangement joins TRBV9 to TRBJ1-1, with 7 nucleotides matching TRBD1. CDR3 length: 14 residues. The germline V gene encodes CDR1 SGDLS and CDR2 YYNGEE. The CDR3 sequence: CARSVGGRNTEAFF. The CDR3 DNA is TGTGCCAGGAGCGTAGGGGGCAGGAACACTGAAGCTTTCTTT.

In its sample, this clonotype was seen a few times. The chain recombines TRBV15 with TRBJ1-1; possibly TRBD1 for D (6 bases). Trimming took 3 bases from V and 3 from J, leaving 14 bases between them. The CDR3 extends over 15 amino acids. The germline CDR1 and CDR2 sequences are LNHNV and YYDKDF (reference sequence). The CDR3 is CATSRDDRTHTEAFF. The CDR3 DNA follows: TGTGCCACCAGCAGGGACGACAGGACACACACTGAAGCTTTCTTT. The entire variable domain, with the rest obtained from reference TRBV15 and TRBJ1-1, is as follows: DAMVIQNPRYQVTQFGKPVTLSCSQTLNHNVMYWYQQKSSQAPKLLFHYYDKDFNNEADTPDNFQSRRPNTSFCFLDIRSPGLGDTAMYLCATSRDDRTHTEAFFGQGTRLTVV.

In this sample, this clonotype turned up many times. The chain joins TRBV20-1 to TRBJ2-6; D may be TRBD1 (6 bases). Trimming removed 5 bases at V and 2 bases at J, with 16 bases between. The CDR3 is 16 residues long. Germline V gives CDR1 DFQATT, CDR2 SNEGSKA (reference sequence). The CDR3 DNA follows: TGCAGTGCTGGGACGATGACAGGCACTGGGGCCAACGTCCTGACTTTC. Encoded protein: CSAGTMTGTGANVLTF.

This clonotype was counted only a few times. The V gene is TRBV21-1, the J gene TRBJ1-5. TRBV21-1 is flagged as a pseudogene. This CDR3 is built from 18 residues. CDR3 sequence: CASSKEVNMRVSNQPQHF. Written as DNA, the CDR3 is TGTGCCAGCAGCAAAGAGGTGAATATGAGAGTGAGCAATCAGCCCCAGCATTTT.

This clonotype was observed many times. This chain connects TRBV20-1 to TRBJ1-1; no clear D. In germline, CDR1 is DFQATT, CDR2 SNEGSKA (reference sequence). Trimming took off 2 bases at V and 0 bases at J, with 10 bases between the two ends. The CDR3 covers 14 residues. CDR3 region: CSARRQIVNTEAFF. DNA for the CDR3: TGCAGTGCTAGACGGCAGATAGTGAACACTGAAGCTTTCTTT.

The CDR3: CASSSWDSSSYNEQFF. CDR3 nucleotides: TGTGCCAGCAGTTCCTGGGACTCCAGCTCCTACAATGAGCAGTTCTTC. V is TRBV28 and J is TRBJ2-1; possible D gene TRBD2, 6 bases. The V and J ends lost 4 bases and 0 bases respectively, with 13 bases between them. Looked up from germline, CDR1 is MDHEN and CDR2 is SYDVKM. There are 16 residues in the CDR3.

The chain is built from TRBV6-1 and TRBJ2-5, with TRBD2 as a possible D gene (5 bases). This CDR3 comprises 14 residues. Germline CDR1 MNHNS, CDR2 SASEGT. V was clipped by 6 bases and J by 2 bases, with 13 bases between them. For the CDR3, the DNA is TGTGCCAGCAGCCTCCTGCGAGGGCAAGAGACCCAGTACTTC. Translating it yields CASSLLRGQETQYF.

Only a few counts were recorded for this clonotype. The V and J genes are TRBV20-1 and TRBJ2-3; D perhaps matches TRBD2 (5 bases). V dropped 3 bases and J dropped 5 bases, with 12 bases sitting between them. Germline loops: CDR1 DFQATT, CDR2 SNEGSKA (reference sequence). CDR3 length equals 13 residues. Here the CDR3 reads CSASGAAGDTQYF. In DNA, the CDR3 is TGCAGTGCTAGTGGAGCCGCGGGAGATACGCAGTATTTT.

The chain carries TRBV29-1 and TRBJ1-2; tentatively, D is TRBD1 (5 bases). CDR1 is SQVTM and CDR2 is ANQGSEA in the germline V gene. CDR3 length equals 14 residues. V was trimmed by 7 bases and J by 8 bases, leaving 23 bases between them. DNA for the CDR3: TGCAGCGCAAAACTGGGACCGCTAAAAGGGGGCTACACCTTC. Translating gives CSAKLGPLKGGYTF.

V and J are TRBV7-2 and TRBJ2-5; 8 nucleotides match TRBD2. Germline assignment: CDR1 SGHTA and CDR2 FQGNSA. The CDR3 loop spans 14 amino acids. The V gene end was trimmed by 5 bases and the J gene end by 4 bases; junction bases not matched to a gene: 6. CDR3 protein: CASSPWAGGETQYF. The CDR3 DNA is TGTGCCAGCAGCCCCTGGGCGGGGGGAGAGACCCAGTACTTC.

This clonotype appeared a few times. The rearrangement joins TRBV3-1 to TRBJ2-3, with TRBD2 identical over 7 bases. The CDR3 length is 15 residues. CDR1 is LGHDT, CDR2 YNNKEL, per germline (reference sequence). V lost 1 base, J lost 3 bases, and 4 bases stayed unmatched. In DNA, the CDR3 is TGTGCCAGCAGCCAAGTCTCGCGGGAGACAGATACGCAGTATTTT. Protein sequence: CASSQVSRETDTQYF.

In its sample, this clonotype was seen a few times. This rearrangement joins TRBV18 to TRBJ2-1; D may be TRBD1 (6 bases). The CDR3 runs 13 residues. Germline V gene lookup returns CDR1 KGHSH and CDR2 LQKENI. The V end was cut by 4 bases, the J end by 7 bases, with 11 bases between. The CDR3 DNA reads as TGTGCCAGCTCACTATCAGGGGAAAATGAGCAGTTCTTC. This encodes CASSLSGENEQFF.

This clonotype was counted many times. CDR3 bases: TGTGCCAGCAGTTTTCCCCAGGGGTTTTCTGAAGCTTTCTTT. This sequence encodes CASSFPQGFSEAFF. This chain links TRBV28 with TRBJ1-1, with D maybe TRBD1 (6 bases). The V and J ends lost 3 bases and 6 bases respectively, with 14 bases between them. The CDR3 runs to 14 residues. CDR1 and CDR2 from the germline V gene are MDHEN and SYDVKM.

The table lists this clonotype with a few counts. The gene calls are TRBV20-1 and TRBJ2-7, with 7 bases lining up with TRBD1. This CDR3 spans 13 amino acids. Unmatched junction bases numbered 6, after V lost 5 bases and J lost 2 bases. CDR1 and CDR2 from the germline V gene are DFQATT and SNEGSKA (reference sequence). CDR3 nucleotides: TGCAGTGCTTACTACAGGGGAGCCTACGAGCAGTACTTC. Translated: CSAYYRGAYEQYF.

This rearrangement joins TRBV6-2 or TRBV6-3 to TRBJ2-7; TRBD1 is a possible D gene (6 bases). The CDR3 runs to 15 residues. Trimming pared 5 bases from V and 2 bases from J, leaving 16 bases between. The germline V gene has CDR1 MNHEY and CDR2 SVGEGT. The DNA of the CDR3 is TGTGCCAGCAGTCGGGACACAGGGTTCACCTACGAGCAGTACTTC. Translation: CASSRDTGFTYEQYF.

The genes are TRBV7-9 and TRBJ2-3, with D uncertain. The CDR3 is made up of 16 amino acids. V lost 5 bases to trimming and J lost 2 bases, with 17 bases between them. Germline CDR1 reads SEHNR; CDR2 reads FQNEAQ (reference sequence). CDR3 in DNA: TGTGCCAGCAGCCCAGAGAAGGCTGTCTACACAGATACGCAGTATTTT. Its protein product is CASSPEKAVYTDTQYF.

The genes are TRBV20-1 and TRBJ1-6, with 9 bases identical to TRBD1. This CDR3 contains 15 residues. Germline CDR1 DFQATT, CDR2 SNEGSKA (reference sequence). J gave up 10 bases and V 2 bases, and 9 bases lay outside the gene matches. Written as DNA, the CDR3 is TGCAGTGCTAGACCGCGGACAGGGGTACGATCACCCCTCCACTTT. This gives the protein CSARPRTGVRSPLHF.

This clonotype has a handful of counts. This sequence joins TRBV7-2 and TRBJ2-7, with D maybe TRBD1 (6 bases). The CDR3 sequence is 13 residues long. V was pared by 1 base and J by 3 bases, with 7 bases between. Germline CDR1 SGHTA, CDR2 FQGNSA. In nucleotides, the CDR3 is TGTGCCAGCAGCTTAGGGGACAACTACGAGCAGTACTTC. It translates to CASSLGDNYEQYF.